This T cell receptor (beta chain) comes out of a study of CD8+ T cells in alopecia areata. RNA, once extracted, was reverse transcribed into cDNA for use as the sequencing template. Produced via immunoSEQ multiplex PCR; TCRdb's table is partial and in-frame only. The sample has hundreds of thousands of clones, 58% seen once. Per germline, CDR1 SQVTM and CDR2 ANQGSEA. The CDR3 has 14 residues. The V and J ends lost 6 bases and 3 bases respectively, with 15 bases between them. Noted treatment: oral pan-JAK inhibitor, 5-10 mg twice daily. J is TRBJ2-1 and V is TRBV29-1; no clear D gene. Sequences were derived from CD4+ T cells sorted from blood, sampled at week 24, from a patient treated with tofacitinib. This clonotype originated in a human donor with alopecia areata. This CDR3 is CSVLLAGYYNEQFF. DNA for the CDR3: TGCAGCGTCCTCTTGGCAGGTTACTACAATGAGCAGTTCTTC.